The present TCR beta chain was sequenced within a study of blood T cell repertoires in COVID-19. Seattle patients were enrolled during active infection and followed longitudinally. There are a few counts of this clone. Sequencing was performed with immunoSEQ multiplex PCR; in TCRdb, only in-frame clones are kept and a portion is missing. The sample holds about 120,000 clones, 90% seen once. Input material: peripheral blood. The sequence came from a woman between 55 and 75 years old with COVID-19, enrolled during active disease.

The CDR3 DNA reads TGTGCCAGCAGTTCGGGACAGGGTTGGGACGAGCAGTACTTC. This encodes CASSSGQGWDEQYF. The chain has TRBV6-2 or TRBV6-3 and TRBJ2-7; TRBD1 aligns across 9 bases. CDR3 length: 14 amino acids. In germline, CDR1 is MNHEY, CDR2 SVGEGT. J lost 5 bases, V lost 4 bases, and 6 bases had no gene match.